This T cell receptor beta chain emerged from a study of OX40 agonist ivuxolimab in advanced cancers. The overall study: Ivuxolimab, an antibody that agonizes OX40 (CD134), was administered to the patients.

The repertoire was sequenced with immunoSEQ multiplex PCR; TCRdb's copy has only in-frame clones and lacks some. The sample has about 48,000 clones, approximately 86% seen once. Trimming at V came to 4 bases and at J to 1 base, leaving 4 bases not matched to a gene. There are 15 residues in the CDR3. The germline CDR1 and CDR2 sequences are SGHAT and FQNNGV. Overall study results and limits: Both blood CD4+ and CD8+ T cells showed clonal growth by week 6 at 0.1 to 3.0 mg/kg.

With respect to this clone: Antigen unknown.

This clonotype was sampled from an adult with an advanced solid tumor such as melanoma, head and neck, liver or kidney cancer. The specimen was CD4+ or CD8+ T cells sorted from blood, collected in a trial of the OX40 agonist ivuxolimab. The rearrangement links TRBV11-2 to TRBJ1-1, with 9 bases that match TRBD1. In DNA, the CDR3 is TGTGCCAGCAGCTCGCCGGACAGGGGGAACACTGAAGCTTTCTTT. It specifies CASSSPDRGNTEAFF.